Listed here are 20 T cell receptor beta chains from one sample, sequenced in a study of blood T cell repertoires in COVID-19 (dated by TCRdb to 2020 to 2021). Libraries came from the immunoSEQ multiplex PCR assay. TCRdb holds this immuneACCESS table with in-frame rearrangements only. Some clones are missing; in checked studies, unresolved V genes explain under half, and the rest has no known cause. The sample table holds about 52,000 clones, of which roughly nine tenths were seen once. The ten largest make up approximately 8.1% of the sample. The sample taken for sequencing was peripheral blood. The receptor source for this set is a man aged 80 or over with active or convalescent COVID-19.

The rearrangement links TRBV7-2 to TRBJ1-4; the match to TRBD1 covers 9 bases. In germline, CDR1 is SGHTA, CDR2 FQGNSA. This CDR3 contains 14 residues. V dropped 3 bases and J dropped 5; count of bases not matched to a gene: 1. The CDR3 loop is CASSFGTGNEKLFF. CDR3 sequence (DNA): TGTGCCAGCAGCTTTGGGACAGGGAATGAAAAACTGTTTTTT.

In this sample, this clone turned up once. J is TRBJ2-1 and V is TRBV7-9; tentatively, D is TRBD1 (6 bases). V lost 5 bases to trimming and J lost 7 bases, with 15 bases between them. This CDR3 has 14 amino acids. Germline V CDR1 and CDR2: SEHNR, FQNEAQ (reference sequence). The CDR3 region is CASSPGTPENEQFF. The DNA for the CDR3 is TGTGCCAGCAGCCCTGGGACACCTGAAAATGAGCAGTTCTTC.

The chain has TRBV7-8 and TRBJ2-2; possibly TRBD1 for D (6 bases). CDR1 is SGHVS and CDR2 is FQNEAQ in the germline V gene. The V end lost 1 base, the J end lost 6 bases, and 12 bases lay between the germline ends. This CDR3 has 15 amino acids. CDR3: CASSLGTEGAGELFF. CDR3 sequence (DNA): TGTGCCAGCAGCTTAGGGACAGAAGGAGCCGGGGAGCTGTTTTTT.

This chain links TRBV6-5 with TRBJ2-2; the D gene is possibly TRBD2 (8 bases). This CDR3 has 16 residues. The germline gives CDR1 MNHEY, CDR2 SVGAGI. V was trimmed by 2 bases and J by 7 bases, leaving 17 bases between them. CDR3 amino acids: CASSYGSGGGYGELFF. The CDR3 DNA reads TGTGCCAGCAGTTACGGGTCGGGAGGGGGCTACGGGGAGCTGTTTTTT.

The CDR3 coding sequence is TGTGCCATCAGGGGACAGAGCTCCTACGAGCAGTACTTC. This encodes CAIRGQSSYEQYF. The chain has TRBV10-3 and TRBJ2-7; 7 bases map to TRBD1. The CDR3 totals 13 residues. With V trimmed by 6 bases and J by 0 bases, 2 bases remained unmatched. CDR1 is ENHRY and CDR2 is SYGVKD in the germline V gene.

The J gene is TRBJ1-4, the V gene TRBV10-3; TRBD1 matches at 7 bases. CDR3 length: 15 residues. The junction had 6 bases not matched to a gene; V was cut back by 0 bases and J by 8 bases. Germline CDR1 reads ENHRY; CDR2 reads SYGVKD. The CDR3 protein is CAISESRQGREKLFF. CDR3 nucleotide sequence: TGTGCCATCAGTGAGTCCCGACAGGGACGGGAAAAACTGTTTTTT.

The chain recombines TRBV29-1 with TRBJ2-3; D ambiguous. Trimming shortened V by 0 bases and J by 4 bases, and 8 bases separated the two germline ends. The CDR3 is 13 residues long. CDR1 and CDR2 from the germline V gene are SQVTM and ANQGSEA. The CDR3 is CSVEDVSPDTQYF. The CDR3 nucleotides are TGCAGCGTTGAAGATGTTAGTCCAGATACGCAGTATTTT.

This rearrangement joins TRBV7-7 to TRBJ2-7, with TRBD2 identical over 9 bases. Germline V CDR1 and CDR2: SSHAT, FNYEAQ (reference sequence). The CDR3 loop spans 14 amino acids. Trimming at V came to 8 bases and at J to 7 bases, leaving 12 bases not matched to a gene. The CDR3 DNA is TGTGCCAGCGGCCCAATAGCGGGAGCATGGGAGCAGTACTTC. This sequence encodes CASGPIAGAWEQYF.

The chain couples TRBV5-8 to TRBJ2-1; 7 nucleotides match TRBD1. V gave up 4 bases and J gave up 6 bases; unmatched junction bases: 4. The CDR3 totals 13 residues. The germline gives CDR1 SGHTS, CDR2 YDEGEE. The CDR3 loop reads CASSPGQTNEQFF. In DNA form, the CDR3 reads TGTGCCAGCAGCCCGGGACAGACCAATGAGCAGTTCTTC.

This clone was detected once. The chain links TRBV6-6 to TRBJ1-5; 8 bases fit TRBD1. Germline CDR1 and CDR2: MNHNY and SVGAGI (reference sequence). V was pared by 7 bases and J by 6 bases, with 8 bases of the junction left unmatched. The CDR3 is 14 residues long. Here the CDR3 reads CASMQGAQGQPQHF. The CDR3 nucleotides read TGTGCCAGCATGCAGGGGGCGCAGGGTCAGCCCCAGCATTTT.

This rearrangement joins TRBV6-6 to TRBJ2-3; 9 bases line up with TRBD1. Per germline, CDR1 MNHNY and CDR2 SVGAGI (reference sequence). This CDR3 region has 16 residues. V gave up 6 bases and J gave up 2 bases; unmatched junction bases: 9. The CDR3 coding sequence is TGTGCCAGCAGAGGGCGGGACAGGGTTCTCACAGATACGCAGTATTTT. As protein: CASRGRDRVLTDTQYF.

This sequence joins TRBV28 and TRBJ2-3, with D possibly matching TRBD1 (6 bases). Germline assignment: CDR1 MDHEN and CDR2 SYDVKM. The CDR3 has 16 residues. V shed 6 bases and J shed 2 bases, with 18 bases lying between them. The CDR3 DNA is TGTGCCAGCAGGCCCCAGGGGTTTATCTCCACAGATACGCAGTATTTT. This encodes CASRPQGFISTDTQYF.

V and J are TRBV27 and TRBJ2-7, with D perhaps matching TRBD1 (5 bases). Trimming stripped 4 bases from V and 1 base from J, with 11 bases between. The CDR3 has 14 residues. Germline CDR1 MNHEY, CDR2 SMNVEV (reference sequence). In DNA, the CDR3 is TGTGCCAGCAGTTCGCCAGGGAATTCCTACGAGCAGTACTTC. Translation gives CASSSPGNSYEQYF.

The rearrangement links TRBV7-2 to TRBJ2-2; D gene ambiguous. This CDR3 comprises 13 residues. V lost 3 bases and J 8 bases, leaving 10 bases between the germline ends. Germline values: CDR1 SGHTA, CDR2 FQGNSA. CDR3 region: CASSFPGIGELFF. The CDR3 bases are TGTGCCAGCAGCTTCCCGGGTATTGGGGAGCTGTTTTTT.

The gene calls are TRBV7-9 and TRBJ1-4; 7 bases are shared with TRBD1. The CDR3 length is 16 residues. With V trimmed by 5 bases and J by 6 bases, 12 bases remained unmatched. The germline CDR1 and CDR2 sequences are SEHNR and FQNEAQ (reference sequence). CDR3 in DNA: TGTGCCAGCAGCCTAAAAACCGGGACAGCGGATGAAAAACTGTTTTTT. Translated: CASSLKTGTADEKLFF.

The chain is built from TRBV3-1 (or the pseudogene TRBV3-2) and TRBJ2-2, with no clear D. Germline V CDR1 and CDR2: LGHDT, YNNKEL (reference sequence). The V end was cut by 5 bases, the J end by 5 bases, with 3 bases between. The CDR3 has 11 amino acids. This chain's CDR3 is CASSYTGELFF. The CDR3, as DNA: TGTGCCAGCAGCTATACCGGGGAGCTGTTTTTT.

The chain links TRBV10-1 to TRBJ2-5; maybe TRBD1 (5 bases). The V gene lost 10 bases and the J gene lost 2 bases, with 20 bases spanning the gap. The CDR3 covers 15 residues. Germline loops: CDR1 WNHNN, CDR2 SYGVQD (reference sequence). Here the CDR3 reads CANLPGLTVQETQYF. CDR3 bases: TGCGCCAACTTGCCTGGGTTGACAGTACAAGAGACCCAGTACTTC.

V and J are TRBV6-5 and TRBJ1-6, with D unclear. V shed 0 bases and J shed 7 bases, with 10 bases lying between them. This CDR3 has 15 amino acids. Germline V gene lookup returns CDR1 MNHEY and CDR2 SVGAGI. In nucleotides, the CDR3 is TGTGCCAGCAGTTACTCGATAGTTCAAAATTCACCCCTCCACTTT. This translates into CASSYSIVQNSPLHF.

The chain has TRBV28 and TRBJ1-1; 7 bases agree with TRBD1. Losses at the gene ends were 8 bases for V and 7 bases for J; bases not matched to a gene: 7. Germline CDR1 reads MDHEN; CDR2 reads SYDVKM. The CDR3 spans 12 residues. The DNA of the CDR3 is TGTGCCAGCGAGGGGGCTAGGGGTGAAGCTTTCTTT. It encodes CASEGARGEAFF. Based on the CDR3 plus reference TRBV28 and TRBJ1-1, the full variable domain is DVKVTQSSRYLVKRTGEKVFLECVQDMDHENMFWYRQDPGLGLRLIYFSYDVKMKEKGDIPEGYSVSREKKERFSLILESASTNQTSMYLCASEGARGEAFFGQGTRLTVV.

The chain employs TRBV9 and TRBJ2-1; D not certain. With 3 bases removed from V and 8 bases from J, the gap between germline ends came to 9 bases. Germline assignment: CDR1 SGDLS and CDR2 YYNGEE. CDR3 length equals 12 residues. The CDR3 coding sequence is TGTGCCAGCAGCGCAGCCCGGGATGAGCAGTTCTTC. Its translation is CASSAARDEQFF. Using reference TRBV9 and TRBJ2-1 for the parts outside the CDR3, the full variable domain is DSGVTQTPKHLITATGQRVTLRCSPRSGDLSVYWYQQSLDQGLQFLIQYYNGEERAKGNILERFSAQQFPDLHSELNLSSLELGDSALYFCASSAARDEQFFGPGTRLTVL.